Below are 2 T cell receptor beta chains sequenced from a single sample in a study of T cell changes during pregnancy in multiple sclerosis. Measured with immunoSEQ multiplex PCR; TCRdb has only the in-frame clones, and not every one. The sample has tens of thousands of clones; over 80% are singletons. The source was CD4+ T cells from peripheral blood mononuclear cells, collected after pregnancy. These receptors originate from a female donor with multiple sclerosis, enrolled in a pregnancy study.

A word on this clone: The junction does not match germline at one end; this may be a read error. CDR3 coding DNA: TGTGCCAGCAGCGTAAGGACGGGACAAGACTTC. Translated, it gives CASSVRTGQDF. The chain carries TRBV9 and TRBJ2-7; TRBD1 is a possible D gene (6 bases). The CDR3 is 11 amino acids. The germline V gene has CDR1 SGDLS and CDR2 YYNGEE. Filled out from reference TRBV9 and TRBJ2-7, the complete variable domain reads DSGVTQTPKHLITATGQRVTLRCSPRSGDLSVYWYQQSLDQGLQFLIQYYNGEERAKGNILERFSAQQFPDLHSELNLSSLELGDSALYFCASSVRTGQDFGPGTRLTVT.

V is TRBV7-9 and J is TRBJ2-7; 7 positions match TRBD1. Germline lookup yields CDR1 SEHNR and CDR2 FQNEAQ (reference sequence). V was clipped by 6 bases and J by 2 bases; unmatched bases: 10. The CDR3 length is 15 residues. The CDR3 DNA sequence: TGTGCCAGCAGTTTAACAGGGGACAATACCTACGAGCAGTACTTC. Its translation: CASSLTGDNTYEQYF.